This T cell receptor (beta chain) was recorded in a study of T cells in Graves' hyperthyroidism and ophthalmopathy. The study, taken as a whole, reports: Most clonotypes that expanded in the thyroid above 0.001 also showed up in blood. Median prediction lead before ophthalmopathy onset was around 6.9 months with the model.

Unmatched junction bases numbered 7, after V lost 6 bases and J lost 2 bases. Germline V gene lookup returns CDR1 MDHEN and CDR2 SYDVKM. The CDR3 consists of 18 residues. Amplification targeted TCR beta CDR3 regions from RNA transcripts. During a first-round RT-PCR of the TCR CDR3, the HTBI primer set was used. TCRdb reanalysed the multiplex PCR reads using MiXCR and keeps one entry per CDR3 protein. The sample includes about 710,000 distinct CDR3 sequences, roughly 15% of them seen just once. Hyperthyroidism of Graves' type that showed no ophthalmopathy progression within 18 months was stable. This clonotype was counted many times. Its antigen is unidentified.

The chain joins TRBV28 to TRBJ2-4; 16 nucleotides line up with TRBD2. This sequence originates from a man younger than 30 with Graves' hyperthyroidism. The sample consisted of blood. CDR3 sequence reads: CASSVGGLAGGSKNIQYF. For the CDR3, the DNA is TGTGCCAGCAGCGTTGGGGGACTAGCGGGAGGGTCCAAAAACATTCAGTACTTC.